This T cell receptor beta chain is drawn from a study of blood T cell repertoires in COVID-19. Turning to the study itself: The United States, Italy and Spain were the sources of the acute and convalescent COVID-19 samples. PBMCs, B-cell-depleted T cells, or T cells provided the cDNA or gDNA that made up the material.

Germline lookup yields CDR1 SGHAT and CDR2 FQNNGV. V lost 5 bases and J 0 bases, leaving 20 bases between the germline ends. The CDR3 covers 17 residues. Source study methods: Estimated nucleated cell counts came from reference gene primer amplification. The protocol was immunoSEQ multiplex PCR, while the TCRdb copy is restricted to in-frame clones and leaves out a portion. Clonal size and the V and J genes are those of that table, whereas D and trimming came from the DNA. The sample lists about 83,000 clones; about 82% were seen once. This clonotype was sampled from a middle-aged man with active COVID-19. V usage is TRBV11-2 and J usage is TRBJ2-7; a weak D match, TRBD1 (6 bases). The source material was peripheral blood. The CDR3 DNA follows: TGTGCCAGCAGCATAGCCGAGGGACACATGAACTCCTACGAGCAGTACTTC. Residues: CASSIAEGHMNSYEQYF.